These 20 T cell receptor beta chains share one sample of origin, sequenced in a study of blood T cell repertoires in COVID-19. Repertoires were generated with immunoSEQ multiplex PCR, while TCRdb's copy carries only in-frame clones and drops some. The sample includes about 330,000 clones, about 87% seen only once; the top ten take 9.5% to 10%. Sequencing used peripheral blood. The receptors stem from a man between 25 and 39 years old with COVID-19, enrolled during active disease.

The genes are TRBV3-1 (or the pseudogene TRBV3-2) and TRBJ2-3, with TRBD2 as a possible D gene (5 bases). V was clipped by 1 base and J by 8 bases, with 25 bases between them. The CDR3 loop spans 18 amino acids. Germline V gives CDR1 LGHDT, CDR2 YNNKEL (reference sequence). CDR3 in DNA: TGTGCCAGCAGCCAAGTAGCAGCGGCAGGTGGGATCTACGGTACGCAGTATTTT. This gives the protein CASSQVAAAGGIYGTQYF.

The chain has TRBV28 and TRBJ1-6, with 8 bases identical to TRBD1. V shed 5 bases, J shed 8 bases, and the junction held 5 bases outside the gene matches. The CDR3 contains 14 residues. Germline values: CDR1 MDHEN, CDR2 SYDVKM. The CDR3 here is CASSAGQGYSPLHF. For the CDR3, the DNA is TGTGCCAGCAGTGCCGGACAGGGATATTCACCCCTCCACTTT.

The chain has TRBV7-3 and TRBJ1-6; 10 bases line up with TRBD1. The CDR3 is 18 amino acids. Germline trimming cut 2 bases from V and 6 bases from J; bases unmatched to any gene: 10. Germline V gene data show CDR1 as SGHTA and CDR2 as FQGTGA. The DNA of the CDR3 is TGTGCCAGCAGCTTACGGAGCGGACAGGGGGGTTTTAATTCACCCCTCCACTTT. Amino acids: CASSLRSGQGGFNSPLHF.

The chain recombines TRBV5-1 with TRBJ2-3; 8 bases match TRBD2. V shed 2 bases, J shed 0 bases, and the junction held 2 bases outside the gene matches. In germline, CDR1 is SGHRS, CDR2 YFSETQ. There are 15 residues in the CDR3. The CDR3 coding sequence is TGCGCCAGCAGCTTTAGCGGGACTAGCACAGATACGCAGTATTTT. This gives the protein CASSFSGTSTDTQYF.

This sequence joins TRBV5-1 and TRBJ2-7, with D possibly matching TRBD2 (7 bases). Germline assignment: CDR1 SGHRS and CDR2 YFSETQ. V lost 8 bases, J lost 0 bases, and 18 bases lay in between. The CDR3 totals 15 residues. CDR3 DNA sequence: TGCGCCAGTTCCTCGGGGGGCGTTCCCTCCTACGAGCAGTACTTC. The encoded protein is CASSSGGVPSYEQYF.

The chain links TRBV7-2 to TRBJ2-2; 7 positions agree with TRBD2. This CDR3 region has 16 residues. CDR1 SGHTA and CDR2 FQGNSA come from the germline V gene. J was trimmed by 3 bases and V by 1 base; bases with no gene match: 5. In nucleotides, the CDR3 is TGTGCCAGCAGCTTAGTGTGGCTAGCGGACACCGGGGAGCTGTTTTTT. As protein: CASSLVWLADTGELFF.

This clone has only a few counts. Other DNA sequences in the sample encode the same CDR3. The chain recombines TRBV6-5 with TRBJ1-2; 10 bases match TRBD1. The V gene end was trimmed by 0 bases and the J gene end by 4 bases; junction bases not matched to a gene: 2. Germline CDR1 is MNHEY and CDR2 is SVGAGI. The CDR3 consists of 15 residues. CDR3 region: CASSYSGQGGYGYTF. CDR3 sequence (DNA): TGTGCCAGCAGTTACTCCGGACAGGGGGGCTATGGCTACACCTTC.

The chain employs TRBV15 and TRBJ2-3; 8 nucleotides align to TRBD2. The CDR3 runs 13 residues. Germline V gene lookup returns CDR1 LNHNV and CDR2 YYDKDF (reference sequence). After removal of 4 bases from V and 5 bases from J, the junction contained 2 bases not matched to a gene. The CDR3 here is CATSMAGGDTQYF. CDR3 nucleotide sequence: TGTGCCACCAGCATGGCGGGGGGAGATACGCAGTATTTT.

This chain uses TRBV5-8 with TRBJ1-1; the D is unclear. CDR1 and CDR2 (germline): SGHTS, YDEGEE. The CDR3 has 13 amino acids. Trimming pared 1 base from V and 6 bases from J, leaving 10 bases between. The CDR3 DNA follows: TGTGCCAGCAGCTTGCGGGGTAACGCTGAAGCTTTCTTT. This sequence encodes CASSLRGNAEAFF.

The rearrangement joins TRBV6-2 or TRBV6-3 to TRBJ1-1; 8 bases align to TRBD1. This CDR3 is 14 amino acids long. Trimming removed 5 bases from V and 8 bases from J; junction bases left unmatched: 10. Germline CDR1 MNHEY, CDR2 SVGEGT. The CDR3 sequence: CASSSYPGQVEAFF. The CDR3 region has the DNA TGTGCCAGCAGTAGTTATCCGGGACAGGTAGAAGCTTTCTTT.

CDR3 protein: CASSYLTRLAGTDTQYF. The CDR3 DNA sequence: TGTGCCAGCAGTTACCTGACCAGACTAGCCGGCACAGATACGCAGTATTTT. This chain connects TRBV6-2 or TRBV6-3 to TRBJ2-3, with 7 bases that match TRBD2. This CDR3 region has 17 residues. V shed 2 bases, J shed 1 base, and the junction held 9 bases outside the gene matches. Germline CDR1 reads MNHEY; CDR2 reads SVGEGT.

The genes are TRBV13 and TRBJ1-1, with TRBD1 as a possible D gene (6 bases). This CDR3 region has 14 residues. Germline CDR1 PRHDT, CDR2 FYEKMQ (reference sequence). The V end lost 5 bases, the J end lost 3 bases, and 13 bases lay between the germline ends. The CDR3 sequence: CASSHQGPYTEAFF. CDR3 nucleotides: TGTGCCAGCAGCCATCAGGGGCCCTACACTGAAGCTTTCTTT.

The chain employs TRBV6-5 and TRBJ1-2; TRBD1 matches 9 bases. V lost 0 bases and J lost 8; bases outside the gene matches: 4. The CDR3 contains 14 residues. Germline assignment: CDR1 MNHEY and CDR2 SVGAGI. CDR3 sequence: CASSYSNRGQGYTF. The CDR3 DNA reads as TGTGCCAGCAGTTACTCGAACAGGGGGCAAGGCTACACCTTC.

This rearrangement joins TRBV7-3 to TRBJ2-1; TRBD2 might be the D (5 bases). The ends were cut back, 6 bases at V and 0 bases at J, with 18 bases in the middle. Germline V gene data show CDR1 as SGHTA and CDR2 as FQGTGA. The CDR3 has 17 residues. The CDR3: CASSLRGPSSSYNEQFF. The CDR3 DNA is TGTGCCAGCAGTTTACGAGGGCCTTCTAGCTCCTACAATGAGCAGTTCTTC.

The J gene is TRBJ2-5, the V gene TRBV10-3; TRBD2 matches at 9 bases. Losses at the gene ends were 10 bases for V and 5 bases for J; bases not matched to a gene: 14. The germline V gene encodes CDR1 ENHRY and CDR2 SYGVKD. The CDR3 runs 15 residues. CDR3 nucleotide sequence: TGTGCCACGGCACTAACGGGCGGGGGGGTCGAGACCCAGTACTTC. It specifies CATALTGGGVETQYF.

This chain joins TRBV28 and TRBJ2-7; D may be TRBD2 (7 bases). The ends were cut back, 6 bases at V and 7 bases at J, with 28 bases in the middle. The CDR3 has 17 amino acids. CDR1 and CDR2 (germline): MDHEN, SYDVKM. CDR3 nucleotides: TGTGCCAGCAGGACCCCGAGCATAGCGGCCGGGGGGCTGGAGCAGTACTTC. Translating gives CASRTPSIAAGGLEQYF.

The chain employs TRBV15 and TRBJ2-5; tentatively, D is TRBD1 (6 bases). V was clipped by 6 bases and J by 4 bases, with 12 bases between them. CDR3 length equals 13 residues. Germline V gives CDR1 LNHNV, CDR2 YYDKDF (reference sequence). The DNA of the CDR3 is TGTGCCACCAGATTTAGGGGGACAGAGACCCAGTACTTC. Protein sequence: CATRFRGTETQYF. The whole variable domain, filled in from reference TRBV15 and TRBJ2-5, reads DAMVIQNPRYQVTQFGKPVTLSCSQTLNHNVMYWYQQKSSQAPKLLFHYYDKDFNNEADTPDNFQSRRPNTSFCFLDIRSPGLGDTAMYLCATRFRGTETQYFGPGTRLLVL.

The CDR3 reads CASSVVAGETGELFF. In nucleotides, the CDR3 is TGTGCCAGCAGCGTCGTAGCGGGAGAAACCGGGGAGCTGTTTTTT. This chain connects TRBV9 to TRBJ2-2, with 9 bases identical to TRBD2. This CDR3 comprises 15 residues. After removal of 2 bases from V and 5 bases from J, the junction contained 4 bases not matched to a gene. Germline CDR1 reads SGDLS; CDR2 reads YYNGEE. The full variable domain, rest sourced from reference TRBV9 and TRBJ2-2, is DSGVTQTPKHLITATGQRVTLRCSPRSGDLSVYWYQQSLDQGLQFLIQYYNGEERAKGNILERFSAQQFPDLHSELNLSSLELGDSALYFCASSVVAGETGELFFGEGSRLTVL.

This clone was recorded once. A read error may produce the germline difference seen at one junction end. CDR3 sequence: CASSPRGRDYSYQPQHF. CDR3 coding DNA: TGTGCCAGCAGTCCCCGAGGCAGGGACTATAGCTATCAGCCCCAGCATTTT. The chain couples TRBV27 to TRBJ1-5; a possible D gene is TRBD1 (5 bases). CDR1 is MNHEY and CDR2 is SMNVEV in the germline V gene (reference sequence). The CDR3 has 17 residues.

The chain employs TRBV6-2 or TRBV6-3 and TRBJ2-1, with a weak D call TRBD2 (6 bases). In germline, CDR1 is MNHEY, CDR2 SVGEGT. The CDR3 loop spans 17 amino acids. Trimming took 2 bases from V and 1 from J, leaving 15 bases between them. The CDR3 bases are TGTGCCAGCAGTTACCCCCCCTGGCGGGAATCCTACAATGAGCAGTTCTTC. This translates into CASSYPPWRESYNEQFF.